The 22 T cell receptor beta chains in this list originate from one sample, sequenced in a study of shared clonotypes between healthy human individuals. Naive CD8 cells, CD45RO-negative and positively selected for CCR7, excluded terminally differentiated effector memory CD45RA+ cells. Sequenced by immunoSEQ multiplex PCR; TCRdb stores in-frame clones only, minus some. The sample contains roughly 590,000 clones, nearly 97% of which appear only once. Sequenced: naive CD8+ T cells sorted from blood. These receptors all come from a woman aged 25 to 39 in good health.

The chain has TRBV4-1 and TRBJ2-2; 9 bases agree with TRBD2. Unmatched junction bases numbered 12, after V lost 2 bases and J lost 8 bases. From germline, CDR1 is MGHRA and CDR2 YSYEKL. There are 17 residues in the CDR3. CDR3: CASSQHHRLAVAGELFF. The CDR3 DNA follows: TGCGCCAGCAGCCAACACCATCGACTAGCGGTAGCTGGGGAGCTGTTTTTT.

The chain links TRBV7-8 to TRBJ2-7, with D tentatively TRBD1 or TRBD2 (5 bases each). This CDR3 contains 14 residues. Deletions cut 1 base from V and 2 bases from J, with 9 bases between. CDR1 and CDR2 from the germline V gene are SGHVS and FQNEAQ. CDR3 sequence reads: CASSLGGRTYEQYF. CDR3 sequence (DNA): TGTGCCAGCAGCTTAGGGGGACGGACCTACGAGCAGTACTTC.

CDR3 nucleotides: TGCAGCGGGCTCCTCTCTGGAAACACCATATATTTT. It yields the protein CSGLLSGNTIYF. V usage is TRBV29-1 and J usage is TRBJ1-3, with D uncertain. V lost 7 bases and J lost 0, with 7 bases in between. The CDR3 spans 12 residues. Germline V gene lookup returns CDR1 SQVTM and CDR2 ANQGSEA.

The rearrangement uses TRBV7-2 and TRBJ2-7; D is unclear. There are 16 residues in the CDR3. Looked up from germline, CDR1 is SGHTA and CDR2 is FQGNSA. Deletions cut 2 bases from V and 3 bases from J, with 17 bases between. CDR3 DNA sequence: TGTGCCAGCAGCTTATCGCCACTGGGTCCCTACTACGAGCAGTACTTC. Protein product: CASSLSPLGPYYEQYF.

V and J are TRBV2 and TRBJ1-2; 7 positions agree with TRBD1. Looked up from germline, CDR1 is SNHLY and CDR2 is FYNNEI. Unmatched junction bases numbered 12, after V lost 4 bases and J lost 1 base. This CDR3 is built from 17 residues. DNA of the CDR3: TGTGCCAGCAGTGGATATTCTGGACAGGAGAGTAACTATGGCTACACCTTC. Translating gives CASSGYSGQESNYGYTF.

With respect to this clone: Other DNA sequences from this sample encode an identical CDR3 as well. CDR3 nucleotides: TGTGCCAGCAGCCGTGACTACGAGCAGTACTTC. This sequence encodes CASSRDYEQYF. The rearrangement uses TRBV7-8 and TRBJ2-7; D is undetermined. Trimming removed 5 bases from V and 3 bases from J, with 5 bases in between. This CDR3 contains 11 residues. Germline V gene lookup returns CDR1 SGHVS and CDR2 FQNEAQ.

This chain connects TRBV28 to TRBJ1-2; 8 bases map to TRBD1. CDR3 length equals 14 residues. V dropped 6 bases and J dropped 12; count of bases not matched to a gene: 15. CDR1 and CDR2 (germline): MDHEN, SYDVKM. In DNA form, the CDR3 reads TGTGCCAGCAGAGTGCAGGGGGCGGGCTGGTCCGACACCTTC. Its translation is CASRVQGAGWSDTF.

This clone appeared a single time. The genes are TRBV7-9 and TRBJ1-1; D is ambiguous. Trimming stripped 5 bases from V and 6 bases from J, with 22 bases between. Germline V gives CDR1 SEHNR, CDR2 FQNEAQ (reference sequence). The CDR3 has 16 amino acids. DNA of the CDR3: TGTGCCAGCAGCCGACCCCTGGAAGCTGCGTTTTCTGAAGCTTTCTTT. It yields the protein CASSRPLEAAFSEAFF.

The V gene is TRBV27, the J gene TRBJ1-3; D unresolved. CDR1 and CDR2 from the germline V gene are MNHEY and SMNVEV (reference sequence). V lost 2 bases to trimming and J lost 4 bases, with 6 bases between them. The CDR3 is 13 amino acids. Here the CDR3 reads CASSLSKGNTIYF. Written as DNA, the CDR3 is TGTGCCAGCAGTTTAAGTAAGGGAAACACCATATATTTT.

The rearrangement uses TRBV6-6 and TRBJ1-1, with 7 bases aligning to TRBD1. Germline V gives CDR1 MNHNY, CDR2 SVGAGI (reference sequence). The CDR3 has 14 residues. The trim removed 6 bases at V and 6 bases at J, leaving 10 bases unmatched. The DNA for the CDR3 is TGTGCCAGCAGCGAAACAGGGGTAGGGGCTGAAGCTTTCTTT. It yields the protein CASSETGVGAEAFF.

Concerning this clone itself: Other DNA sequences within the sample encode an identical CDR3. The chain recombines TRBV7-9 with TRBJ2-7; the D is unclear. The CDR3 spans 14 residues. V gave up 1 base and J gave up 4 bases, with 11 bases separating them. Germline V gene sequence: CDR1 SEHNR, CDR2 FQNEAQ (reference sequence). This CDR3 is CASSLGPGSYEQYF. The DNA of the CDR3 is TGTGCCAGCAGCTTAGGGCCAGGCTCGTACGAGCAGTACTTC.

V and J are TRBV6-5 and TRBJ2-5, with D tentatively TRBD2 (6 bases). The CDR3 runs 14 residues. CDR1 and CDR2 (germline): MNHEY, SVGAGI. V dropped 6 bases and J dropped 5 bases, with 16 bases sitting between them. CDR3 sequence reads: CASSHRHSGETQYF. CDR3 DNA sequence: TGTGCCAGCAGCCACAGGCACAGCGGGGAGACCCAGTACTTC.

V is TRBV28 and J is TRBJ1-2; the D gene is possibly TRBD1 (6 bases). CDR1 is MDHEN and CDR2 is SYDVKM in the germline V gene. V was trimmed by 3 bases and J by 6 bases, leaving 20 bases between them. The CDR3 has 16 residues. CDR3 sequence (DNA): TGTGCCAGCAGTTTTGTGGGGGGCGCAGGTCGGGATGGCTACACCTTC. It codes for CASSFVGGAGRDGYTF.

The chain links TRBV19 to TRBJ2-7; possible D gene TRBD2, 6 bases. The CDR3 runs 14 residues. The germline V gene encodes CDR1 LNHDA and CDR2 SQIVND (reference sequence). The V end was cut by 6 bases, the J end by 0 bases, with 12 bases between. DNA for the CDR3: TGTGCCAGTAGCTTCGGGACTTACTCCTACGAGCAGTACTTC. Residues: CASSFGTYSYEQYF.

The chain combines TRBV5-1 with TRBJ2-5; 9 bases map to TRBD2. V lost 4 bases and J lost 4; bases outside the gene matches: 8. Germline V gives CDR1 SGHRS, CDR2 YFSETQ. This CDR3 contains 15 residues. In DNA, the CDR3 is TGCGCCAGCAGCATGCCGGGACTAGCAAGAGAGACCCAGTACTTC. This codes for CASSMPGLARETQYF.

Turning to this clone: This same CDR3 is encoded by further DNA sequences in the sample. The CDR3: CASSWGGANTEAFF. The CDR3 nucleotides are TGTGCCAGCAGTTGGGGGGGGGCGAACACTGAAGCTTTCTTT. The V and J genes are TRBV27 and TRBJ1-1, with D maybe TRBD1 (6 bases). The CDR3 is made up of 14 amino acids. Germline CDR1 and CDR2: MNHEY and SMNVEV (reference sequence). Between the trimmed V and J ends, which lost 4 bases and 1 base, there was a span of 10 bases.

The chain carries TRBV27 and TRBJ2-5; 10 bases agree with TRBD2. The end of the DNA aligns better with TRBJ2-7, so the J call may be wrong. This CDR3 comprises 16 residues. Germline V CDR1 and CDR2: MNHEY, SMNVEV (reference sequence). CDR3 sequence: CASSLSAGTSAYEQYF. Here the CDR3 DNA reads TGTGCCAGCAGTTTATCAGCCGGGACTAGCGCCTACGAGCAGTACTTC.

About this clone itself: Other DNA sequences in this sample translate to the same CDR3. The V call is TRBV27, the J call TRBJ2-5, with D hard to call. From germline, CDR1 is MNHEY and CDR2 SMNVEV (reference sequence). The CDR3 contains 11 residues. With 2 bases removed from V and 7 bases from J, the gap between germline ends came to 5 bases. CDR3 bases: TGTGCCAGCAGTTTACTGGGGACCCAGTACTTC. Its translation: CASSLLGTQYF.

This rearrangement joins TRBV11-2 to TRBJ2-7, with D perhaps matching TRBD1 (6 bases). The germline V gene encodes CDR1 SGHAT and CDR2 FQNNGV. The CDR3 loop spans 15 amino acids. The V gene lost 4 bases and the J gene lost 0 bases, with 13 bases spanning the gap. CDR3 DNA: TGTGCCAGCAGCTCCATCGGGACACCCTCCTACGAGCAGTACTTC. Its protein is CASSSIGTPSYEQYF.

The rearrangement joins TRBV19 to TRBJ1-1; a possible D gene is TRBD1 (5 bases). The germline V gene encodes CDR1 LNHDA and CDR2 SQIVND (reference sequence). This CDR3 is built from 14 residues. V was clipped by 0 bases and J by 6 bases, with 11 bases between them. The CDR3, as DNA: TGTGCCAGTAGTATAGATTCGGAGGGGCCTGAAGCTTTCTTT. This gives the protein CASSIDSEGPEAFF.

The genes are TRBV28 and TRBJ2-1, with D tentatively TRBD2 (6 bases). Deletions cut 7 bases from V and 9 bases from J, with 19 bases between. Per germline, CDR1 MDHEN and CDR2 SYDVKM. CDR3 size: 14 residues. CDR3 amino acids: CASTSIYGGTEQFF. The CDR3 DNA is TGTGCCAGCACTTCCATCTACGGGGGAACTGAGCAGTTCTTC.

The sample holds one count of this clone. The chain uses TRBV13 and TRBJ1-1, with D hard to call. This CDR3 is 13 amino acids long. The germline V gene encodes CDR1 PRHDT and CDR2 FYEKMQ (reference sequence). V lost 0 bases and J lost 4, with 6 bases in between. The chain's CDR3 is CASSLGGLTEAFF. DNA for the CDR3: TGTGCCAGCAGCTTAGGAGGGCTCACTGAAGCTTTCTTT.